This T cell receptor (beta chain) is drawn from a study of blood T cell repertoires in COVID-19. The table lists this clone with a count of one. This table comes from immunoSEQ multiplex PCR, and its TCRdb copy is limited to in-frame clones, with some not included. The table records some 150,000 clones, approximately 80% of them present only once. Germline V lookup: CDR1 LGHDT, CDR2 YNNKEL (reference sequence). The V and J ends lost 4 bases and 4 bases, in that order; junction bases with no gene match: 12. The CDR3 extends over 17 amino acids. The V call is TRBV3-1 (or the pseudogene TRBV3-2), the J call TRBJ2-5, with TRBD2 identical over 10 bases. The receptor's source is a woman in her 40s who had recovered from COVID-19. Source material: PBMCs or T cells enriched from blood (not recorded which). CDR3 sequence reads: CASSPPRLAGVGETQYF. In nucleotides, the CDR3 is TGTGCCAGCAGCCCCCCGCGTCTAGCGGGAGTTGGAGAGACCCAGTACTTC.